The 20 T cell receptor beta chains presented below share a single source sample, sequenced in a study of T cell clonotyping in hematopoietic cell transplantation (dated by TCRdb to the early 2020s). Libraries were constructed by the immunoSEQ multiplex PCR assay. Not all clones reach the TCRdb copy of this immuneACCESS table, which keeps in-frame sequences only. Checked studies attribute under half of the gap to unresolved V genes and leave the rest unexplained. This sample comprises 27,000 or so clones, around 95% of them detected only once. Approximately 1.5% of the sample is held by the ten biggest clonotypes. Sequenced: peripheral blood mononuclear cells. These TCRs come from a man over 45 in good health. Some clones in this sample may be carry-over from other donors' samples.

The chain couples TRBV7-8 to TRBJ1-5; 11 bases are a match to TRBD1. The trim removed 8 bases at V and 0 bases at J, leaving 6 bases unmatched. The CDR3 loop spans 16 amino acids. Germline assignment: CDR1 SGHVS and CDR2 FQNEAQ. DNA of the CDR3: TGTGCCAGCGGGGACAGGGGGGGGAATAGCAATCAGCCCCAGCATTTT. As protein: CASGDRGGNSNQPQHF.

The V and J genes are TRBV25-1 and TRBJ1-3, with D tentatively TRBD1 (6 bases). V was clipped by 3 bases and J by 2 bases, with 11 bases between them. There are 15 residues in the CDR3. The germline CDR1 and CDR2 sequences are MGHDK and SYGVNS. CDR3 sequence (DNA): TGTGCCAGCAGTGAGGGTTGGGGGCCTGGAAACACCATATATTTT. Encoded protein: CASSEGWGPGNTIYF.

The rearrangement links TRBV9 to TRBJ2-2; D gene unclear. V lost 0 bases, J lost 0 bases, and 9 bases lay in between. Germline loops: CDR1 SGDLS, CDR2 YYNGEE. The CDR3 has 16 residues. The CDR3 here is CASSVAPAANTGELFF. CDR3 nucleotides: TGTGCCAGCAGCGTAGCTCCAGCCGCGAACACCGGGGAGCTGTTTTTT.

The sample holds a few counts of this clone. The chain joins TRBV30 to TRBJ1-5; D is unresolved. This CDR3 region has 13 residues. V lost 0 bases, J lost 6 bases, and 9 bases lay in between. Germline-derived CDR1 and CDR2 are GTSNPN and SVGIG (reference sequence). The CDR3: CAWSVQSGQPQHF. In nucleotides, the CDR3 is TGTGCCTGGAGTGTACAATCTGGTCAGCCCCAGCATTTT.

The chain recombines TRBV30 with TRBJ2-7; TRBD1 matches at 7 bases. J was trimmed by 6 bases and V by 5 bases; bases with no gene match: 7. CDR1 and CDR2 from the germline V gene are GTSNPN and SVGIG (reference sequence). The CDR3 loop spans 12 amino acids. The CDR3 DNA sequence: TGTGCCTGGGCCTCGACAGGGATCGAGCAGTACTTC. Amino acids: CAWASTGIEQYF.

The rearrangement uses TRBV5-1 and TRBJ1-1, with TRBD1 identical over 11 bases. In germline, CDR1 is SGHRS, CDR2 YFSETQ. V shed 5 bases and J 0 bases; nucleotides not matched to a gene: 3. This CDR3 has 15 amino acids. CDR3 DNA: TGCGCCAGCAGGGGACAGGGGGGATTGAACACTGAAGCTTTCTTT. It specifies CASRGQGGLNTEAFF. Full variable domain (outside the CDR3, taken from reference TRBV5-1 and TRBJ1-1): KAGVTQTPRYLIKTRGQQVTLSCSPISGHRSVSWYQQTPGQGLQFLFEYFSETQRNKGNFPGRFSGRQFSNSRSEMNVSTLELGDSALYLCASRGQGGLNTEAFFGQGTRLTVV.

This chain connects TRBV7-2 to TRBJ2-2; D is unresolved. Trimming stripped 2 bases from V and 5 bases from J, with 9 bases between. Looked up from germline, CDR1 is SGHTA and CDR2 is FQGNSA. This CDR3 is built from 14 residues. CDR3 sequence (DNA): TGTGCCAGCAGCTTATCATATAGGACCGGGGAGCTGTTTTTT. Encoded protein: CASSLSYRTGELFF. The complete variable domain, with remaining parts taken from reference TRBV7-2 and TRBJ2-2, reads GAGVSQSPSNKVTEKGKDVELRCDPISGHTALYWYRQSLGQGLEFLIYFQGNSAPDKSGLPSDRFSAERTGGSVSTLTIQRTQQEDSAVYLCASSLSYRTGELFFGEGSRLTVL.

The rearrangement uses TRBV6-5 and TRBJ1-2, with 11 positions matching TRBD1. Germline V gene data show CDR1 as MNHEY and CDR2 as SVGAGI. The CDR3 spans 16 residues. The V gene end was trimmed by 2 bases and the J gene end by 2 bases; junction bases not matched to a gene: 4. CDR3 DNA: TGTGCCAGCAGTTACATCCGGACAGGGGGCAACTATGGCTACACCTTC. Its translation: CASSYIRTGGNYGYTF.

The chain carries TRBV2 and TRBJ1-6; D is unclear. CDR1 is SNHLY and CDR2 is FYNNEI in the germline V gene. This CDR3 is 13 amino acids long. Deletions cut 3 bases from V and 12 bases from J, with 12 bases between. CDR3: CASSEVPTVPLHF. The CDR3 region has the DNA TGTGCCAGCAGTGAGGTCCCTACTGTACCCCTCCACTTT.

The CDR3, as DNA: TGTGCCAGTAGCACACCGGGACACCCGGGGAACACCGGGGAGCTGTTTTTT. It encodes CASSTPGHPGNTGELFF. The gene calls are TRBV19 and TRBJ2-2, with a possible D match to TRBD1 (6 bases). V was clipped by 6 bases and J by 1 base, with 18 bases between them. Germline CDR1 is LNHDA and CDR2 is SQIVND (reference sequence). The CDR3 length is 17 residues. The full variable domain, rest sourced from reference TRBV19 and TRBJ2-2, is DGGITQSPKYLFRKEGQNVTLSCEQNLNHDAMYWYRQDPGQGLRLIYYSQIVNDFQKGDIAEGYSVSREKKESFPLTVTSAQKNPTAFYLCASSTPGHPGNTGELFFGEGSRLTVL.

The CDR3 loop reads CAWSVLQSGEAFF. In DNA form, the CDR3 reads TGTGCCTGGAGTGTACTACAGAGCGGTGAAGCTTTCTTT. This chain links TRBV30 with TRBJ1-1; D remains ambiguous. V was clipped by 0 bases and J by 7 bases, with 12 bases between them. Germline lookup yields CDR1 GTSNPN and CDR2 SVGIG (reference sequence). The CDR3 spans 13 residues.

The CDR3 is CASSPAGGTGYTF. Here the CDR3 DNA reads TGCGCCAGCAGCCCCGCAGGGGGCACCGGCTACACCTTC. The chain combines TRBV4-1 with TRBJ1-2; the match to TRBD1 covers 8 bases. J gave up 8 bases and V 4 bases, and 6 bases lay outside the gene matches. The CDR3 loop spans 13 amino acids. Germline CDR1 is MGHRA and CDR2 is YSYEKL.

The V and J genes are TRBV4-1 and TRBJ1-1; D gene ambiguous. The length of the CDR3 is 14 residues. From germline, CDR1 is MGHRA and CDR2 YSYEKL. Trimming removed 0 bases at V and 3 bases at J, with 8 bases between. CDR3 protein: CASSQEVRYTEAFF. In DNA, the CDR3 is TGCGCCAGCAGCCAAGAAGTCAGGTACACTGAAGCTTTCTTT.

The chain employs TRBV30 and TRBJ2-3; possible D gene TRBD2, 6 bases. The CDR3 has 16 residues. V shed 3 bases and J shed 8 bases, with 24 bases lying between them. Germline CDR1 and CDR2: GTSNPN and SVGIG (reference sequence). CDR3 sequence reads: CAWRIRGGDPRVTQYF. In nucleotides, the CDR3 is TGTGCCTGGAGGATTCGAGGCGGGGACCCACGTGTTACGCAGTATTTT.

The chain has TRBV10-1 and TRBJ1-6; D remains ambiguous. CDR1 WNHNN and CDR2 SYGVQD come from the germline V gene (reference sequence). V gave up 3 bases and J gave up 4 bases, with 1 base separating them. The CDR3 consists of 12 residues. CDR3 nucleotides: TGCGCCAGCAGTGATTATAATTCACCCCTCCACTTT. Encoded protein: CASSDYNSPLHF.

This chain joins TRBV5-4 and TRBJ1-1; the match to TRBD1 covers 10 bases. Germline lookup yields CDR1 SGHNT and CDR2 YYREEE (reference sequence). The CDR3 runs to 15 residues. Germline trimming cut 3 bases from V and 3 bases from J; bases unmatched to any gene: 5. The chain's CDR3 is CASSSGDRGYTEAFF. The DNA of the CDR3 is TGTGCCAGCAGCTCAGGGGACAGGGGTTACACTGAAGCTTTCTTT.

The rearrangement links TRBV14 to TRBJ1-2; D is perhaps TRBD1 (6 bases). Deletions cut 0 bases from V and 6 bases from J, with 14 bases between. Germline CDR1 reads SGHDN; CDR2 reads FVKESK. There are 15 residues in the CDR3. This CDR3 reads CASSQEWGRGDGYTF. The CDR3 bases are TGTGCCAGCAGCCAAGAGTGGGGGCGCGGGGATGGCTACACCTTC.

The chain links TRBV5-6 to TRBJ2-7; possible D gene TRBD2, 6 bases. V lost 2 bases and J lost 6, with 12 bases in between. Germline CDR1 reads SGHDT; CDR2 reads YYEEEE. The CDR3 totals 13 residues. CDR3 sequence (DNA): TGTGCCAGCAGCTTAAATGGAGGGGTCGAGCAGTACTTC. Its protein product is CASSLNGGVEQYF.

This chain links TRBV7-2 with TRBJ1-1; the D is unclear. The CDR3 sequence is 14 residues long. The germline V gene has CDR1 SGHTA and CDR2 FQGNSA. V was cut by 5 bases and J by 11 bases, with 21 bases left in between. This chain's CDR3 is CASSPSLDLHSAFF. The CDR3 nucleotides are TGTGCCAGCAGCCCCTCGTTGGATTTACACTCGGCTTTCTTT.

The V gene is TRBV2, the J gene TRBJ2-5; 15 bases line up with TRBD2. The CDR3 covers 16 residues. Germline V gene sequence: CDR1 SNHLY, CDR2 FYNNEI. After removal of 5 bases from V and 5 bases from J, the junction contained 6 bases not matched to a gene. The CDR3 nucleotides are TGTGCCAGCAGTTGGACTAGCGGGGGGGCCGGGGAGACCCAGTACTTC. Translating it yields CASSWTSGGAGETQYF.